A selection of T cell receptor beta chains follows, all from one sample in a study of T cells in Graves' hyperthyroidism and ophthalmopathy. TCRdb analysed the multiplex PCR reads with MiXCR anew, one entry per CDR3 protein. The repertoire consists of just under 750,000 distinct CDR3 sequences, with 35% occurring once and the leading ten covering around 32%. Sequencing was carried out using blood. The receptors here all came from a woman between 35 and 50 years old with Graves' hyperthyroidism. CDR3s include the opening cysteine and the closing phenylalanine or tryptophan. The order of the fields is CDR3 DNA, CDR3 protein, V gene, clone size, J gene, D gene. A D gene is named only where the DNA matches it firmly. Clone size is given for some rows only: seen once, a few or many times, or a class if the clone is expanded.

DNA: TGCAGTGCTAGTCCAACGGCCCTCTCTGGAAACACCATATATTTT
CDR3: CSASPTALSGNTIYF
V: TRBV20-1
size: many
J: TRBJ1-3
D: NA

DNA: TGTGCCAGCAGTGCTGAACAGGGTCCTTACGGGGCCAACGTCCTGACTTTC
CDR3: CASSAEQGPYGANVLTF
V: TRBV7-2
size: NA
J: TRBJ2-6
D: NA

DNA: TGTGCCAGCAGTGCTAGACGTGAATGGGGGGAGCTGTTTTTT
CDR3: CASSARREWGELFF
V: TRBV25-1
size: NA
J: TRBJ2-2
D: NA

DNA: TGTGCCAGCAGCGCCCCTAGCTCGGGGACTGAAGCTTTCTTT
CDR3: CASSAPSSGTEAFF
V: TRBV7-2
size: many
J: TRBJ1-1
D: NA

DNA: TGTGCCAGCAGTTTAACTCTGACCTACTATGGCTACACCTTC
CDR3: CASSLTLTYYGYTF
V: TRBV6-2/TRBV6-3
size: NA
J: TRBJ1-2
D: NA

DNA: TGTGCCAGCAGCCCACGGGACTGGGACACTGAAGCTTTCTTT
CDR3: CASSPRDWDTEAFF
V: TRBV9
size: many
J: TRBJ1-1
D: NA

DNA: TGTGCCATCACTCCGAACCCGGCTAGCACAGATACGCAGTATTTT
CDR3: CAITPNPASTDTQYF
V: TRBV10-3
size: few
J: TRBJ2-3
D: NA

DNA: TGTGCCAGCAGCGTAGACCAGGGGGGTCAGCCCCAGCATTTT
CDR3: CASSVDQGGQPQHF
V: TRBV9
size: NA
J: TRBJ1-5
D: TRBD1

DNA: TGTGCCACCAGTGATTCACCAGGGTATGGCTACACCTTC
CDR3: CATSDSPGYGYTF
V: TRBV24-1
size: NA
J: TRBJ1-2
D: NA

DNA: TGTGCCAGCAGCCCAGGACCCGGGAACTACACCTTC
CDR3: CASSPGPGNYTF
V: TRBV11-2
size: few
J: TRBJ1-2
D: NA

DNA: TGTGCCAGCAGCTTACGGGGGGGCTGGCAGTACTTC
CDR3: CASSLRGGWQYF
V: TRBV11-2
size: NA
J: TRBJ2-7
D: TRBD2

DNA: TGTGCCAGCAGCGCGGGACGCCTCTATGGCTACACCTTC
CDR3: CASSAGRLYGYTF
V: TRBV5-8
size: few
J: TRBJ1-2
D: NA

DNA: TGTGCCACCAGATCGACGGGGGAAACTGAAGCTTTCTTT
CDR3: CATRSTGETEAFF
V: TRBV24-1
size: NA
J: TRBJ1-1
D: NA

DNA: TGCGCCAGCAGCCCGGAGGGCTTTTCGGCCTATGGCTACACCTTC
CDR3: CASSPEGFSAYGYTF
V: TRBV5-1
size: NA
J: TRBJ1-2
D: NA

DNA: TGTGCCAGCAGCTTAAGTTGGAGGGTTGGCGTCGAGCAGTACTTC
CDR3: CASSLSWRVGVEQYF
V: TRBV13
size: many
J: TRBJ2-7
D: NA

DNA: TGTGCCAGCACACAAGGGGGTAGCAATCAGCCCCAGCATTTT
CDR3: CASTQGGSNQPQHF
V: TRBV12-3/TRBV12-4
size: NA
J: TRBJ1-5
D: NA

DNA: TGCGCCAGCAGCCTACAGGGTCGGCAAGGCTACACCTTC
CDR3: CASSLQGRQGYTF
V: TRBV4-3
size: NA
J: TRBJ1-2
D: NA

DNA: TGTGCCAGCAGTTTCTCTGGGAGAGGGGGCGGAGAGACCCAGTACTTC
CDR3: CASSFSGRGGGETQYF
V: TRBV28
size: NA
J: TRBJ2-5
D: TRBD1

DNA: TGCAGTGCTAGGCGGACTGAAGAGACCCAGCATTTT
CDR3: CSARRTEETQHF
V: TRBV20-1
size: NA
J: TRBJ1-5
D: NA

DNA: TGTGCCAGTAGTATCGGACCAGCCCAAGAGACCCAGTACTTC
CDR3: CASSIGPAQETQYF
V: TRBV19
size: many
J: TRBJ2-5
D: NA

DNA: TGCAGCGTTGTCGGAGACAGGGGCGTCTACGAGCAGCCCCAGCATTTT
CDR3: CSVVGDRGVYEQPQHF
V: TRBV29-1
size: NA
J: TRBJ1-5
D: TRBD1

DNA: TGTGCCAGCAGCCGCAGCCCTCGACAGGCCGGGGCCAACGTCCTGACTTTC
CDR3: CASSRSPRQAGANVLTF
V: TRBV7-2
size: NA
J: TRBJ2-6
D: NA

DNA: TGTGCCATCAGACGCGTGGCAGAAGGAAATCAGCCCCAGCATTTT
CDR3: CAIRRVAEGNQPQHF
V: TRBV10-3
size: NA
J: TRBJ1-5
D: NA

DNA: TGTGCCAGCAGCCGCCCGGGCCTCGAAGTTGGGGAGCAGTACTTC
CDR3: CASSRPGLEVGEQYF
V: TRBV7-9
size: NA
J: TRBJ2-7
D: NA

DNA: TGTGCCAGCAGCTACAGGGGGTCGGAGCAGTTCTTC
CDR3: CASSYRGSEQFF
V: TRBV7-3
size: NA
J: TRBJ2-1
D: TRBD1

DNA: TGTGCCAGCAGCCAAGAGCTCCGGGAGGGGTACGAGCAGTACTTC
CDR3: CASSQELREGYEQYF
V: TRBV2
size: NA
J: TRBJ2-7
D: TRBD2

DNA: TGTGCCATCAGTGAGAAAGTGGACAGGGGCGGGGGATTAACTAATGAAAAACTGTTTTTT
CDR3: CAISEKVDRGGGLTNEKLFF
V: TRBV10-3
size: NA
J: TRBJ1-4
D: TRBD1

DNA: TGTGCCAGCAGCTTAGATCTGCAGCCTGGGGCCAACGTCCTGACTTTC
CDR3: CASSLDLQPGANVLTF
V: TRBV7-9
size: many
J: TRBJ2-6
D: NA

DNA: TGTGCCAGCAGCCAAGATTGGGGCCAGGGGGCGCCCCGGCCCCAGCATTTT
CDR3: CASSQDWGQGAPRPQHF
V: TRBV6-6
size: few
J: TRBJ1-5
D: TRBD1

DNA: TGCAGTGCTAAATCATGGGCTAGCGGGGGTTACGAGCAGTACTTC
CDR3: CSAKSWASGGYEQYF
V: TRBV20-1
size: few
J: TRBJ2-7
D: TRBD2

DNA: TGCAGTGCTCCGGACGAGGCCTACGAGCAGTACTTC
CDR3: CSAPDEAYEQYF
V: TRBV20-1
size: many
J: TRBJ2-7
D: NA

DNA: TGTGCCAGCAGCGTGAAGCGGGAGTCTTGGGGGGATATGAACTACGAGCAGTACTTC
CDR3: CASSVKRESWGDMNYEQYF
V: TRBV7-9
size: NA
J: TRBJ2-7
D: TRBD2

DNA: TGCGCCAGCTCCCAAGGGACAGTTAACACTGAAGCTTTCTTT
CDR3: CASSQGTVNTEAFF
V: TRBV5-1
size: many
J: TRBJ1-1
D: TRBD1

DNA: TGTGCCAGCAGTAGGGACAGGGGTGTTCCACCCCTCCACTTT
CDR3: CASSRDRGVPPLHF
V: TRBV6-1
size: few
J: TRBJ1-6
D: TRBD1

DNA: TGTGCCAGCAGGGGACTAGCGGGGGGCTCGAACACCGGGGAGCTGTTTTTT
CDR3: CASRGLAGGSNTGELFF
V: TRBV6-1
size: NA
J: TRBJ2-2
D: TRBD2

DNA: TGCAGCGTTGGGGACAGGGGTCTAGGAGAGCAGTACTTC
CDR3: CSVGDRGLGEQYF
V: TRBV29-1
size: many
J: TRBJ2-7
D: TRBD1

DNA: TGTGCCAGCAGCTTGCCCCCCCCGGCAGAGGGCTACACCTTC
CDR3: CASSLPPPAEGYTF
V: TRBV5-4
size: NA
J: TRBJ1-2
D: NA

DNA: TGCAGTGCTAGAGCAGAGGGACGCAAGCGCAACTATGGCTACACCTTC
CDR3: CSARAEGRKRNYGYTF
V: TRBV20-1
size: many
J: TRBJ1-2
D: NA

DNA: TGTGCCAGCAGTTATGGGGGACAAGAGACCCAGTACTTC
CDR3: CASSYGGQETQYF
V: TRBV6-5
size: NA
J: TRBJ2-5
D: NA

DNA: TGTGCCAGCAGCTTCGGTTCAAGCGGGAACTCAAAGACCCAGTACTTC
CDR3: CASSFGSSGNSKTQYF
V: TRBV5-4
size: few
J: TRBJ2-5
D: TRBD2